This section outlines one TCR beta chain sequence together with its context. Antigen unknown. These data belong to a study of type 1 regulatory T cells. Study background: T-allo10 is a Tr1-enriched, alloantigen-specific CD4 T cell product made in vitro.

Graft donor-derived T-allo10 cells were described as host-alloantigen-specific, anergic, and alloantigen-specifically suppressive. V was clipped by 2 bases and J by 10 bases, with 14 bases between them. The length of the CDR3 is 13 residues. Germline V gene lookup returns CDR1 SGHAT and CDR2 FQNNGV. TCRdb reprocessed the reads with MiXCR, giving one entry per CDR3 protein. The table has about 68,000 distinct CDR3 sequences, around 63% seen once; the top ten hold 7.6%. The sequenced sample consisted of cultured T cells, either the whole culture or a sorted T cell fraction (not recorded which). Subset denoted: Tr1-enriched cell product generated in vitro against host alloantigens. The chain recombines TRBV11-2 with TRBJ1-1; no definite D call. The source of this sequence is a human donor in good health. The CDR3: CASSLQRTDPAFF. DNA of the CDR3: TGTGCCAGCAGCTTACAGAGGACGGATCCAGCTTTCTTT.